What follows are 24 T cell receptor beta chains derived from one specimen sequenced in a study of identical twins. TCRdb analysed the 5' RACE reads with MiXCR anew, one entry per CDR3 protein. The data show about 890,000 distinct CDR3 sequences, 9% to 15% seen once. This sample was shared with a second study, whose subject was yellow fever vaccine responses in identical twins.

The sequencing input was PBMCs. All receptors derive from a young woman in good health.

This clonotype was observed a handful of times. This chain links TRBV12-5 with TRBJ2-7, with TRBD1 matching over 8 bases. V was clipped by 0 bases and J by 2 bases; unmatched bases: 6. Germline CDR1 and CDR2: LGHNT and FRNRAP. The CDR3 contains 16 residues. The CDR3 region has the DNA TGTGCTAGTGGTTTGGTTTACAGGGGGAAACCCTACGAGCAGTACTTC. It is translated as CASGLVYRGKPYEQYF. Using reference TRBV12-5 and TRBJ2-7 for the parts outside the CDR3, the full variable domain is DARVTQTPRHKVTEMGQEVTMRCQPILGHNTVFWYRQTMMQGLELLAYFRNRAPLDDSGMPKDRFSAEMPDATLATLKIQPSEPRDSAVYFCASGLVYRGKPYEQYFGPGTRLTVT.

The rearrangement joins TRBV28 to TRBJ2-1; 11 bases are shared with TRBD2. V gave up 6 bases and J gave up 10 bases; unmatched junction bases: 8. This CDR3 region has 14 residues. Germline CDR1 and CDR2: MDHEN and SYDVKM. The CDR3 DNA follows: TGTGCCAGCAGGGTAGCGGGAGGGCCTTGGGAGCAGTTCTTC. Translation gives CASRVAGGPWEQFF.

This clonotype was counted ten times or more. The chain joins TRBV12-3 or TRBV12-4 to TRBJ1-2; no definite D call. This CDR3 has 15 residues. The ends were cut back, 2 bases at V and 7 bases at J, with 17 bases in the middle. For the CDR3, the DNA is TGTGCCAGCAGTTTAAACGGCCATGAAGTTCGTGGCTACACCTTC. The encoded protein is CASSLNGHEVRGYTF.

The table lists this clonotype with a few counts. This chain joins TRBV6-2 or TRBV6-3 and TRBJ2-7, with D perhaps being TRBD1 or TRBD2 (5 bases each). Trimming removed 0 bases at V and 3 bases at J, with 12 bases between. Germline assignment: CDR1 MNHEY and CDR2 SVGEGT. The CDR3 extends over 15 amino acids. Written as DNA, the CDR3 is TGTGCCAGCAGTTACTCGACGGGACCGTACTACGAGCAGTACGTC. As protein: CASSYSTGPYYEQYV.

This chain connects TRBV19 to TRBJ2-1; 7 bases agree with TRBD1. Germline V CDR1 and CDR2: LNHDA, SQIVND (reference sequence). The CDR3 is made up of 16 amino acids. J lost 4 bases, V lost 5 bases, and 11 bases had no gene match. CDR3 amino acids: CASSPSRGSGYNEQFF. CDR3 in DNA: TGTGCCAGTAGTCCGTCCAGGGGGTCCGGATACAATGAGCAGTTCTTC.

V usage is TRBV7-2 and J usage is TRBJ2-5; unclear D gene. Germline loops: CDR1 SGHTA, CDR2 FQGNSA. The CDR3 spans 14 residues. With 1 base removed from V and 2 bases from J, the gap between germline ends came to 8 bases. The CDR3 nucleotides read TGTGCCAGCAGCTTAGGCCCAAAGCAAGAGACCCAGTACTTC. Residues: CASSLGPKQETQYF.

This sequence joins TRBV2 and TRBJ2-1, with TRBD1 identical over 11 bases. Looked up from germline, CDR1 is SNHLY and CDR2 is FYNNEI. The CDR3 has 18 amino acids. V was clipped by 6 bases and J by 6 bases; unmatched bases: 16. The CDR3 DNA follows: TGTGCCAGCAGGGCACTTACCAGGGACAGGGGGTCTTTCAATGAGCAGTTCTTC. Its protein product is CASRALTRDRGSFNEQFF.

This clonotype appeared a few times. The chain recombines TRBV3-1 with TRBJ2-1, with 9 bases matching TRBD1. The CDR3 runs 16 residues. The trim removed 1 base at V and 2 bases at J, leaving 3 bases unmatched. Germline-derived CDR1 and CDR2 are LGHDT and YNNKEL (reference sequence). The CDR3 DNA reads TGTGCCAGCAGCCAAGGGGACAGGGTACCCTACAATGAGCAGTTCTTC. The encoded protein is CASSQGDRVPYNEQFF.

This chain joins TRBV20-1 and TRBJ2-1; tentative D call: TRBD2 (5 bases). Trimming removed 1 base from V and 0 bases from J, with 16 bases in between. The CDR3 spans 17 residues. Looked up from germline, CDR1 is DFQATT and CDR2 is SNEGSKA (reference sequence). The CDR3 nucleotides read TGCAGTGCTAGAGTTTGGTCGCAGCGGAGCTCCTACAATGAGCAGTTCTTC. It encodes CSARVWSQRSSYNEQFF.

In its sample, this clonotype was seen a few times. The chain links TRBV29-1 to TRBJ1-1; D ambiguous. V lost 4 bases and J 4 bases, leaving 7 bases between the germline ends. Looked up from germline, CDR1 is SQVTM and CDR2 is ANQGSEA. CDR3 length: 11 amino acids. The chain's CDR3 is CSVVRATEAFF. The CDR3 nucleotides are TGCAGCGTTGTGAGGGCCACTGAAGCTTTCTTT.

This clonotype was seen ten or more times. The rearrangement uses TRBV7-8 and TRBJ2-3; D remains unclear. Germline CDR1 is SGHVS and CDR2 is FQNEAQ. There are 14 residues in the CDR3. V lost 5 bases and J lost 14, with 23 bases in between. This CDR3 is CASSPESGMTVAYF. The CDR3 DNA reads TGTGCCAGCAGCCCTGAATCCGGAATGACGGTCGCGTATTTT.

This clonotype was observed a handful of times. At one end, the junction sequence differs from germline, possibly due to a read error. CDR3 sequence (DNA): TGCGCCAGCAGATTGGACGGGGCGCCCACAGATACGCAGTATTTT. Its translation is CASRLDGAPTDTQYF. The V gene is TRBV5-1, the J gene TRBJ2-3; the D call may be TRBD1 or TRBD2 (5 bases each). The CDR3 is made up of 15 amino acids. The V gene's germline CDR1 is SGHRS and CDR2 YFSETQ.

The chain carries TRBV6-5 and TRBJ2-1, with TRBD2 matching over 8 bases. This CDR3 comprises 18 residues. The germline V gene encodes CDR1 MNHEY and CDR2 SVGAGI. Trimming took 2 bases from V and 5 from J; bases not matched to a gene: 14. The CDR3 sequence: CASSYVDAGLAGNNEQFF. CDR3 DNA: TGTGCCAGCAGTTACGTAGACGCCGGATTAGCGGGAAACAATGAGCAGTTCTTC.

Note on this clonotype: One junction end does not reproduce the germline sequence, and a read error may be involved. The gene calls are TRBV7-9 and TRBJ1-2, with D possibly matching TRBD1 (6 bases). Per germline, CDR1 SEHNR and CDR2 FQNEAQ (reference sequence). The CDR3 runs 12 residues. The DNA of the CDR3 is TGTGCCAGCAGCTGGACAGACTATAGCTACACCTTC. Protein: CASSWTDYSYTF.

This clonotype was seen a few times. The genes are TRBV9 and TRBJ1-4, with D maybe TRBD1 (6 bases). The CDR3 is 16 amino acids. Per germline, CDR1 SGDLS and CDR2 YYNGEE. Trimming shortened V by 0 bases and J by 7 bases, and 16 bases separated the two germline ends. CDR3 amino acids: CASSVEGQPVAEKLFF. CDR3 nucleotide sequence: TGTGCCAGCAGCGTAGAGGGACAACCAGTGGCTGAAAAACTGTTTTTT.

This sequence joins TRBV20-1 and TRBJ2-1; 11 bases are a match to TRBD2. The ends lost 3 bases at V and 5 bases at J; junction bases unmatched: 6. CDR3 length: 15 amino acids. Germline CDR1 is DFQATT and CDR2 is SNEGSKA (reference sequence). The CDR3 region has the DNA TGCAGTGCTAGTAAGGGACTAGCGGCGAACAATGAGCAGTTCTTC. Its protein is CSASKGLAANNEQFF.

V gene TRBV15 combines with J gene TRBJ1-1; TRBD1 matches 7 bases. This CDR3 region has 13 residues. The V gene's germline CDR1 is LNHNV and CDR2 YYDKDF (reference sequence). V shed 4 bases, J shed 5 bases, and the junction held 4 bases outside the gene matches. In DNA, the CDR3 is TGTGCCACCAGCACGGACAGGAGGACTGAAGCTTTCTTT. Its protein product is CATSTDRRTEAFF.

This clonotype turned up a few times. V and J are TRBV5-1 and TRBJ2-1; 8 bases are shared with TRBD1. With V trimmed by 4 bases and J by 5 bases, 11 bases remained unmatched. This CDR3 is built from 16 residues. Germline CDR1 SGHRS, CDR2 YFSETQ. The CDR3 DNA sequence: TGCGCCAGCAGCCGCGGACAGGGCTTAACCCACAATGAGCAGTTCTTC. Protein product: CASSRGQGLTHNEQFF.

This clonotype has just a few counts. CDR3 protein: CASSHRDLDMKTQYF. As DNA, the CDR3 is TGCGCCAGCAGTCATCGGGATCTCGACATGAAGACCCAGTACTTC. This chain connects TRBV5-1 to TRBJ2-5; D is perhaps TRBD2 (5 bases). The CDR3 is made up of 15 amino acids. Trimming stripped 5 bases from V and 6 bases from J, with 20 bases between. The germline V gene has CDR1 SGHRS and CDR2 YFSETQ.

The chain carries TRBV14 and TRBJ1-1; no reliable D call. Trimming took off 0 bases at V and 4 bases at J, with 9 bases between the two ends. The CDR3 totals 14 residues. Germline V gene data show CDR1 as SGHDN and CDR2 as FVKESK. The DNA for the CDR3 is TGTGCCAGCAGCCAAGAACACGGCGTCACTGAAGCTTTCTTT. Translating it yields CASSQEHGVTEAFF. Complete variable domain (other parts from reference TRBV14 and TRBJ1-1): EAGVTQFPSHSVIEKGQTVTLRCDPISGHDNLYWYRRVMGKEIKFLLHFVKESKQDESGMPNNRFLAERTGGTYSTLKVQPAELEDSGVYFCASSQEHGVTEAFFGQGTRLTVV.

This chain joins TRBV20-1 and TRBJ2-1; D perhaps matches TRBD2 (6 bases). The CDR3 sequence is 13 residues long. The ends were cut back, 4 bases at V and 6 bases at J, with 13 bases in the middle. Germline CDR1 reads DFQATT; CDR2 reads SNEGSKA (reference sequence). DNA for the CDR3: TGCAGTGCTACCAGACTAGGTCTCAATGAGCAGTTCTTC. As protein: CSATRLGLNEQFF.

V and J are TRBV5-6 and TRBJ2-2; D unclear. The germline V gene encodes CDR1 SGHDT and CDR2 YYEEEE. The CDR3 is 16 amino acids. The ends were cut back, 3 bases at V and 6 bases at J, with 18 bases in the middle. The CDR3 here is CASSYAIGMSSGELFF. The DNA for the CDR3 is TGTGCCAGCAGCTACGCCATAGGGATGAGCTCCGGGGAGCTGTTTTTT.

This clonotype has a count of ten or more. The CDR3 coding sequence is TGCGCCAGCAGCTCCGGACTAGCGGGGTCCTACGAGCAGTACTTC. Translation gives CASSSGLAGSYEQYF. This chain links TRBV5-1 with TRBJ2-7; 12 bases line up with TRBD2. Trimming at V came to 3 bases and at J to 1 base, leaving 2 bases not matched to a gene. The CDR3 covers 15 residues. Germline V gene sequence: CDR1 SGHRS, CDR2 YFSETQ.

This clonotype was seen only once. DNA of the CDR3: TGTGCCAGCAGCTTAGGGACTAGCTCCATGTATCACGAGCAGTACTTC. This translates into CASSLGTSSMYHEQYF. This chain joins TRBV7-8 and TRBJ2-7, with TRBD2 matching over 8 bases. The CDR3 extends over 16 amino acids. Germline loops: CDR1 SGHVS, CDR2 FQNEAQ. The J segment lost 5 bases and the V segment lost 1 base, leaving 10 bases of the junction unmatched.